This T cell receptor beta chain was captured in a study of blood T cells in healthy people across ages. The CDR3 is 12 amino acids. With 4 bases clipped from V and 9 bases from J, the junction kept 3 bases outside the gene matches. Per germline, CDR1 SGHNT and CDR2 YENEEA. PBMCs were isolated at a quantity of at least 6.5 million per sample. Samples each yielded at least 5.5 micrograms of total RNA. A sample-barcoded 5' primer and a J-beta primer mix were used in a second PCR of roughly 6 to 12 cycles. Every individual sample yielded 2.5 million or more paired-end reads (each containing CDR3). TCRdb independently ran MiXCR on the 5' RACE reads; one entry per CDR3 protein. Here the sample spans hundreds of thousands of distinct CDR3 sequences, approximately 30% being singletons.

The sample comprised blood. The receptor's source is a woman of 80 years or more in good health. The chain employs TRBV11-3 and TRBJ2-1; 7 positions match TRBD1. CDR3 nucleotide sequence: TGTGCCAGCAGCTCACAGGGGTTTGAGCAGTTCTTC. Its translation is CASSSQGFEQFF.